These 2 T cell receptor beta chains share one sample of origin, sequenced in a study of molecular identifiers for immune sequencing clone quantification. One entry per CDR3 protein results from TCRdb running MiXCR on the PCR reads. The sample has 15,000 to 25,000 distinct CDR3 sequences, over 20% seen once; the top ten hold about 6.4%. The specimen sequenced was naive CD8+ T cells from blood, with Jurkat cell RNA spiked in. The sample's subset: FACS-sorted CD8+CD4-CCR7+CD45RA+ naive T cells. Every receptor here comes from a human donor in good health. Some libraries in this study had Jurkat cell RNA spiked in.

This clonotype has more than one count but fewer than ten. J is TRBJ2-7 and V is TRBV7-9; TRBD2 might be the D (5 bases). V was clipped by 5 bases and J by 6 bases, with 17 bases between them. Germline V CDR1 and CDR2: SEHNR, FQNEAQ (reference sequence). The length of the CDR3 is 14 residues. CDR3 sequence: CASSQVRAPGEQYF. As DNA, the CDR3 is TGTGCCAGCAGCCAGGTGCGGGCGCCGGGCGAGCAGTACTTC.

The table lists this clonotype with many counts. The chain joins TRBV5-1 to TRBJ2-1; 10 nucleotides agree with TRBD2. CDR3 length: 16 residues. V dropped 5 bases and J dropped 4; count of bases not matched to a gene: 9. Germline CDR1 SGHRS, CDR2 YFSETQ. CDR3 protein: CASRLGLAERYNEQFF. CDR3 bases: TGCGCCAGCAGGCTCGGACTAGCGGAGCGGTACAATGAGCAGTTCTTC.